This T cell receptor (beta chain) was sequenced during a study of tumor-infiltrating lymphocytes in oesophageal squamous cell carcinoma. TCRdb re-analysed the PCR reads in MiXCR, keeping a single row per CDR3 protein. The sample yields about 13,000 distinct CDR3 sequences, approximately 50% seen once. A total of 17 residues make up the CDR3, ends included. CDR1 is MNHGY, CDR2 SVAAGI, per germline. Concerning this clonotype itself: The conserved final phenylalanine or tryptophan is absent from the CDR3, which likely points to a read error. No DNA is shown, since the ends of the CDR3 on it are uncertain; the CDR3 is the one TCRdb lists.

J is TRBJ2-7 and V is TRBV6-9. The source is a male donor with esophageal squamous cell carcinoma. Specimen: esophageal tumor tissue. CDR3 loop: CASSYSNRGGYGYTFGS.